This entry concerns a single T cell receptor (beta chain). The antigen is undetermined. TCRdb used MiXCR to reprocess the reads, holding one entry per CDR3 protein. Found here are about 600,000 distinct CDR3 sequences, approximately 24% of them singletons; the top ten hold around 8%. This sample is part of a study of T cell repertoires in cytomegalovirus infection. About the study: Indications came from public TCR beta signatures; they pointed to CMV infection and to a matching HLA type.

Study observations and caveats: Adding up the frequency of public TCR beta families identified people who carried CMV plus the relevant HLA. Dominating the ex vivo response were HLA-C-restricted CMV-specific TCR beta clonotypes.

The CDR3 runs to 15 residues. J was trimmed by 0 bases and V by 4 bases; bases with no gene match: 5. Looked up from germline, CDR1 is MDHEN and CDR2 is SYDVKM. The specimen sequenced was CD8+ T cells from PBMCs. This receptor was identified in a human donor in good health (CMV status not recorded). Some clones in this sample may be carry-over from other donors' samples. The chain combines TRBV28 with TRBJ1-2; 7 bases are shared with TRBD1. In DNA, the CDR3 is TGTGCCAGCAGTTCTACAGGGGATACTAACTATGGCTACACCTTC. This gives the protein CASSSTGDTNYGYTF.